The sequence of this TCR beta chain was determined in a study of blood T cell repertoires in COVID-19. About the research overall: The United States, Italy and Spain were the sources of the acute and convalescent COVID-19 samples. Sources were T cells, B-cell-depleted T cells, or PBMCs; the material itself was cDNA or gDNA.

Generated by immunoSEQ multiplex PCR, the TCRdb table keeps only in-frame clones and is missing some. The sample gives 110,000 or so clones, approximately 87% of which show up once; roughly 8% is in the top ten. This CDR3 is 12 amino acids long. Losses at the gene ends were 4 bases for V and 5 bases for J; bases not matched to a gene: 4. CDR1 and CDR2 from the germline V gene are GTSNPN and SVGIG (reference sequence). The TCR was taken from a man between 65 and 85 years old who had recovered from COVID-19. The sample consisted of peripheral blood. The gene calls are TRBV30 and TRBJ1-1; 7 positions agree with TRBD1. The CDR3 is CAWNRGLTEAFF. For the CDR3, the DNA is TGTGCCTGGAACAGGGGTTTAACTGAAGCTTTCTTT. The complete variable domain, with remaining parts taken from reference TRBV30 and TRBJ1-1, reads SQTIHQWPATLVQPVGSPLSLECTVEGTSNPNLYWYRQAAGRGLQLLFYSVGIGQISSEVPQNLSASRPQDRQFILSSKKLLLSDSGFYLCAWNRGLTEAFFGQGTRLTVV.